This T cell receptor (beta chain) was retrieved from a study of cytomegalovirus exposure and HLA in healthy donors. Study-wide background: Counted in an early data release were tens of millions of unique TCRs from HLA-typed donors.

This clone has a handful of counts. This CDR3 has 12 residues. Between the trimmed V and J ends, which lost 3 bases and 9 bases, there was a span of 9 bases. CDR1 is LNHNV and CDR2 is YYDKDF in the germline V gene (reference sequence). Researchers ran the PCR with 60 Vbeta and 13 Jbeta primers. Repertoires were generated with immunoSEQ multiplex PCR, while TCRdb's copy carries only in-frame clones and drops some. The sample holds approximately 200,000 clones, about 81% seen once. V usage is TRBV15 and J usage is TRBJ1-5; D unresolved. Sequencing was carried out using PBMCs. This clonotype was sampled from a woman aged 50 to 60 in good health and CMV-seropositive. The chain's CDR3 is CATSRDFGPQHF. Written as DNA, the CDR3 is TGTGCCACCAGCAGGGACTTCGGGCCCCAGCATTTT.